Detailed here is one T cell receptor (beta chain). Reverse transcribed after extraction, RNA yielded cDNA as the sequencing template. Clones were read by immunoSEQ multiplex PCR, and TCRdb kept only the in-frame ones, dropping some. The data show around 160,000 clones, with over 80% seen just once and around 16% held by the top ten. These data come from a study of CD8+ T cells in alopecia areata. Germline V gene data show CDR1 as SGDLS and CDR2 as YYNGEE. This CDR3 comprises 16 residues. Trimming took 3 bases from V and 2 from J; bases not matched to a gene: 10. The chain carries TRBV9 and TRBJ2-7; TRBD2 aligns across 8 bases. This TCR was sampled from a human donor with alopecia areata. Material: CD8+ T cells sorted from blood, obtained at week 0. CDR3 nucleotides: TGTGCCAGCAGCGCCACCCTCGCGGGGGGACCCTACGAGCAGTACTTC. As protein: CASSATLAGGPYEQYF.